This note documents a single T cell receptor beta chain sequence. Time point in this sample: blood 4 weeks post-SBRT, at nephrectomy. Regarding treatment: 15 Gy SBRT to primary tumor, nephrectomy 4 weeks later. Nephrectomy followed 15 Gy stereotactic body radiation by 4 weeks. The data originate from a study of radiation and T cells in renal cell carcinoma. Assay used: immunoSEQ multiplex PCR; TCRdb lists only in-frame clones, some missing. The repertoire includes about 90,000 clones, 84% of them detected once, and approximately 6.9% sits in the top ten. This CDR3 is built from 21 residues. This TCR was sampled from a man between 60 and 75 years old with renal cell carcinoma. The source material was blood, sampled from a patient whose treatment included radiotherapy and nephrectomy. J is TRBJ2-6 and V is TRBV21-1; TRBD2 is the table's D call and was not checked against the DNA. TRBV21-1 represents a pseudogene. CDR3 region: CASSKEGRREQPTSGANVLTF. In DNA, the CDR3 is TGTGCCAGCAGCAAAGAAGGGAGGAGGGAACAACCCACCTCTGGGGCCAACGTCCTGACTTTC.